These 17 T cell receptor beta chains came from one sample sequenced in a study of Ad26.COV2.S vaccination and SARS-CoV-2 variants. Treatment defined: about 20 received Ad26.COV2.S at low or high dose, single or two shots; about 5 received placebo; per-sample allocation not given. On day 63 after the first injection, vaccine and placebo recipients gave samples. TCRdb's copy holds only in-frame clones and misses some; the assay was immunoSEQ multiplex PCR. The sample holds hundreds of thousands of clones, around nine tenths seen once. The sample was peripheral blood, taken in a trial of Ad26.COV2.S vaccine versus placebo. The receptors shown here come from a person aged 18-60 years who received the Ad26.COV2.S COVID-19 vaccine or a placebo.

This clone was counted a single time. The sample holds other DNA sequences that translate to the same CDR3. The rearrangement joins TRBV18 to TRBJ1-1; D is unresolved. Germline loops: CDR1 KGHSH, CDR2 LQKENI. V was trimmed by 0 bases and J by 0 bases, leaving 5 bases between them. The length of the CDR3 is 14 residues. CDR3 amino acids: CASSPPSVNTEAFF. CDR3 coding DNA: TGTGCCAGCTCACCACCTTCAGTGAACACTGAAGCTTTCTTT.

This clone was seen a single time. The gene calls are TRBV30 and TRBJ1-1; no clear D. CDR1 and CDR2 (germline): GTSNPN, SVGIG (reference sequence). The length of the CDR3 is 14 residues. The V end was cut by 3 bases, the J end by 0 bases, with 11 bases between. The CDR3 loop reads CAWRQVPMNTEAFF. The CDR3 DNA follows: TGTGCCTGGAGGCAGGTTCCGATGAACACTGAAGCTTTCTTT.

V usage is TRBV15 and J usage is TRBJ1-4; the D is unclear. V lost 8 bases and J lost 5, with 12 bases in between. CDR3 size: 13 residues. CDR1 and CDR2 (germline): LNHNV, YYDKDF (reference sequence). CDR3 sequence reads: CATVGKFNEKLFF. The CDR3 DNA reads TGTGCCACCGTCGGCAAATTCAATGAAAAACTGTTTTTT.

J is TRBJ2-3 and V is TRBV30; TRBD1 agrees at 8 bases. The V gene's germline CDR1 is GTSNPN and CDR2 SVGIG (reference sequence). This CDR3 has 12 amino acids. After removal of 3 bases from V and 9 bases from J, the junction contained 5 bases not matched to a gene. DNA for the CDR3: TGTGCCTGGAGATCAACAGGGGGGACGCAGTATTTT. Its translation: CAWRSTGGTQYF.

The rearrangement links TRBV6-1 to TRBJ1-2; the D is unclear. The germline V gene has CDR1 MNHNS and CDR2 SASEGT. V was clipped by 0 bases and J by 8 bases, with 10 bases between them. The CDR3 loop spans 13 amino acids. CDR3 loop: CASSEAERRGYTF. CDR3 DNA sequence: TGTGCCAGCAGTGAAGCGGAGAGACGCGGCTACACCTTC.

This CDR3 is CASSSTNRDGGYTF. In nucleotides, the CDR3 is TGTGCCAGCAGCTCTACTAACAGGGACGGTGGCTACACCTTC. The J gene is TRBJ1-2, the V gene TRBV7-3; tentative D call: TRBD1 (6 bases). V was clipped by 4 bases and J by 7 bases, with 16 bases between them. The CDR3 is 14 residues long. Germline CDR1 SGHTA, CDR2 FQGTGA. Full variable domain (rest looked up from reference TRBV7-3 and TRBJ1-2): GAGVSQTPSNKVTEKGKYVELRCDPISGHTALYWYRQSLGQGPEFLIYFQGTGAADDSGLPNDRFFAVRPEGSVSTLKIQRTERGDSAVYLCASSSTNRDGGYTFGSGTRLTVV.

This sequence joins TRBV7-2 and TRBJ2-2; 11 bases map to TRBD2. J gave up 6 bases and V 2 bases, and 14 bases lay outside the gene matches. Germline values: CDR1 SGHTA, CDR2 FQGNSA. The CDR3 is 19 amino acids. CDR3: CASSLIASGGILSAGELFF. The DNA for the CDR3 is TGTGCCAGCAGCTTAATCGCTAGCGGGGGGATACTCTCAGCCGGGGAGCTGTTTTTT.

This sequence joins TRBV11-2 and TRBJ1-2; D is unresolved. This CDR3 region has 12 residues. V was clipped by 0 bases and J by 8 bases, with 7 bases between them. Germline lookup yields CDR1 SGHAT and CDR2 FQNNGV. CDR3 nucleotide sequence: TGTGCCAGCAGCTTAGATCAGGAGGGCTACACCTTC. Its translation: CASSLDQEGYTF.

The chain combines TRBV19 with TRBJ1-5, with 7 bases identical to TRBD1. The trim removed 6 bases at V and 4 bases at J, leaving 9 bases unmatched. Germline V gives CDR1 LNHDA, CDR2 SQIVND (reference sequence). CDR3 length: 15 residues. The CDR3, as DNA: TGTGCCAGTAGAGCCCCCGGGACAGTAAATCAGCCCCAGCATTTT. Residues: CASRAPGTVNQPQHF.

The J gene is TRBJ2-7, the V gene TRBV6-5; D gene unclear. The CDR3 length is 10 residues. CDR1 is MNHEY, CDR2 SVGAGI, per germline. Trimming took off 6 bases at V and 5 bases at J, with 5 bases between the two ends. DNA for the CDR3: TGTGCCAGCAGCTTAGACGAGCAGTACTTC. As protein: CASSLDEQYF.

A single count supports this clone. The chain joins TRBV3-1 (or the pseudogene TRBV3-2) to TRBJ1-2; a weak D match, TRBD1 (6 bases). V was pared by 4 bases and J by 7 bases, with 13 bases between. This CDR3 has 13 residues. Germline V gene data show CDR1 as LGHDT and CDR2 as YNNKEL (reference sequence). DNA of the CDR3: TGTGCCAGCAGCCTACAGGGTATTTCTGGCTACACCTTC. Protein sequence: CASSLQGISGYTF.

This clone was detected once. The V call is TRBV11-2, the J call TRBJ1-2, with TRBD1 matching over 10 bases. Germline lookup yields CDR1 SGHAT and CDR2 FQNNGV. V was clipped by 5 bases and J by 3 bases; unmatched bases: 12. The CDR3 consists of 17 residues. The CDR3 loop is CASSPIVTGGTYYGYTF. In DNA form, the CDR3 reads TGTGCCAGCAGCCCAATCGTGACAGGGGGCACGTACTATGGCTACACCTTC.

This chain joins TRBV6-4 and TRBJ2-1; unclear D gene. This CDR3 contains 15 residues. Trimming took 6 bases from V and 10 from J, leaving 22 bases between them. CDR1 and CDR2 from the germline V gene are MRHNA and SNTAGT. The CDR3 sequence is CASSLHPRDAGEQFF. The DNA of the CDR3 is TGTGCCAGCAGCCTACACCCCCGCGACGCCGGCGAGCAGTTCTTC.

This chain connects TRBV6-2 or TRBV6-3 to TRBJ2-7; D unresolved. V was trimmed by 5 bases and J by 0 bases, leaving 14 bases between them. Per germline, CDR1 MNHEY and CDR2 SVGEGT. This CDR3 contains 15 residues. The CDR3 DNA follows: TGTGCCAGCAGTCCGGGTGCCCCGAGCTCCTACGAGCAGTACTTC. Protein product: CASSPGAPSSYEQYF.

This chain connects TRBV5-1 to TRBJ2-7; TRBD1 matches 9 bases. This CDR3 contains 13 residues. Germline V gene lookup returns CDR1 SGHRS and CDR2 YFSETQ. Trimming at V came to 4 bases and at J to 6 bases, leaving 5 bases not matched to a gene. CDR3 DNA: TGCGCCAGCAGCGCCGGGACAGGGCTCGAGCAGTACTTC. Translating gives CASSAGTGLEQYF.

The CDR3 nucleotides are TGTGCCAGCAGCTCGGAACCGGGACAGGGTGGGAGTGGCTACACCTTC. Protein: CASSSEPGQGGSGYTF. The rearrangement uses TRBV7-2 and TRBJ1-2; 9 nucleotides match TRBD1. The CDR3 sequence is 16 residues long. Germline CDR1 and CDR2: SGHTA and FQGNSA. V lost 4 bases and J lost 7; bases outside the gene matches: 13. The whole variable domain, remainder taken from reference TRBV7-2 and TRBJ1-2, is GAGVSQSPSNKVTEKGKDVELRCDPISGHTALYWYRQSLGQGLEFLIYFQGNSAPDKSGLPSDRFSAERTGGSVSTLTIQRTQQEDSAVYLCASSSEPGQGGSGYTFGSGTRLTVV.

The genes are TRBV4-3 and TRBJ2-2; D could derive from TRBD1 or TRBD2 (5 bases each). This CDR3 is built from 14 residues. Looked up from germline, CDR1 is LGHNA and CDR2 is YSLEER. The ends were cut back, 8 bases at V and 0 bases at J, with 10 bases in the middle. The CDR3 nucleotides are TGCGCCAGCCAGAGGGGCCCGAACACCGGGGAGCTGTTTTTT. Translating gives CASQRGPNTGELFF.